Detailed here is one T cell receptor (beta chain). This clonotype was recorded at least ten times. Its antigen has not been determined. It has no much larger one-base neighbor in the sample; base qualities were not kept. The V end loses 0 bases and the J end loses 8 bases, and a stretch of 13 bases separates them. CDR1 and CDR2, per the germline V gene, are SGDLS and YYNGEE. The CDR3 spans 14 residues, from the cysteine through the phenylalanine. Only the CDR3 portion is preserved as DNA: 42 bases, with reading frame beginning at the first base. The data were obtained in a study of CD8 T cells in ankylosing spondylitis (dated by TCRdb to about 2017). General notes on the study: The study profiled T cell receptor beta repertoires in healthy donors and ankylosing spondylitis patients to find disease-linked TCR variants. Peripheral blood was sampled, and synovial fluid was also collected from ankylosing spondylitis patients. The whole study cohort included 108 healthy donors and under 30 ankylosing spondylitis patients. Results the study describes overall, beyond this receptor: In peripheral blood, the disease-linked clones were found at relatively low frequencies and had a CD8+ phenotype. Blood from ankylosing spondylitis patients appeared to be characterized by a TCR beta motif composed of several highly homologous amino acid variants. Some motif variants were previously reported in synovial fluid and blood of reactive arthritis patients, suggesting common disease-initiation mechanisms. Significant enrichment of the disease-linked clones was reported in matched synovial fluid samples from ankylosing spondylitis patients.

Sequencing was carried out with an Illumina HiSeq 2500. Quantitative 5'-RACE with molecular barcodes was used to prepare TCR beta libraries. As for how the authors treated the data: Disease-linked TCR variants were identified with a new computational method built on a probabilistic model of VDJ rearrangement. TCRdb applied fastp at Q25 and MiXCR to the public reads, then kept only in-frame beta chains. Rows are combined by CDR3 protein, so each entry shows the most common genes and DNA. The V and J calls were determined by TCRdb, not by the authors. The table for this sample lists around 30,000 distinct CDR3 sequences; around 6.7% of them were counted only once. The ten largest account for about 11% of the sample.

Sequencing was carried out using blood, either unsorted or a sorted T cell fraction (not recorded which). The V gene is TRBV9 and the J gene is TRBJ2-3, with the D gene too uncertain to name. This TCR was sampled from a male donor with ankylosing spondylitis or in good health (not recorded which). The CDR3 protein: CASSVDLGSGTQYF. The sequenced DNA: TGTGCCAGCAGCGTAGACTTGGGGTCGGGTACGCAGTATTTT. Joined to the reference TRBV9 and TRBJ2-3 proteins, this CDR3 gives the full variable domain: DSGVTQTPKHLITATGQRVTLRCSPRSGDLSVYWYQQSLDQGLQFLIQYYNGEERAKGNILERFSAQQFPDLHSELNLSSLELGDSALYFCASSVDLGSGTQYFGPGTRLTVL.